These 13 T cell receptor beta chains came from one sample sequenced in a study of early T cells in non-severe SARS-CoV-2 infection. TCRdb reprocessed the 5' RACE reads with MiXCR, giving one entry per CDR3 protein. The data hold about 69,000 distinct CDR3 sequences, with roughly a tenth observed a single time. Sequenced material: whole blood. The origin of the receptors is an adult who was a healthcare worker with PCR-confirmed SARS-CoV-2 infection or an uninfected control (not recorded which).

This clonotype showed up many times. CDR3 in amino acids: CASSMWGQGPNIQYF. Here the CDR3 DNA reads TGTGCCAGTAGTATGTGGGGACAGGGTCCAAACATTCAGTACTTC. The V gene is TRBV19, the J gene TRBJ2-4; 9 bases are a match to TRBD1. The V gene end was trimmed by 3 bases and the J gene end by 6 bases; junction bases not matched to a gene: 6. The CDR3 has 15 amino acids. Germline CDR1 and CDR2: LNHDA and SQIVND (reference sequence). The variable domain in full, completed from reference TRBV19 and TRBJ2-4, reads DGGITQSPKYLFRKEGQNVTLSCEQNLNHDAMYWYRQDPGQGLRLIYYSQIVNDFQKGDIAEGYSVSREKKESFPLTVTSAQKNPTAFYLCASSMWGQGPNIQYFGAGTRLSVL.

This clonotype has a count of ten or more. V is TRBV29-1 and J is TRBJ2-3; 8 bases agree with TRBD2. With 4 bases clipped from V and 4 bases from J, the junction kept 4 bases outside the gene matches. CDR3 length: 13 amino acids. The germline gives CDR1 SQVTM, CDR2 ANQGSEA. CDR3 DNA: TGCAGCGTTGTATCAGCGGGAGCAGATACGCAGTATTTT. Protein: CSVVSAGADTQYF.

About this clonotype itself: One end of the junction does not line up with germline, which may come from a read error. V is TRBV27 and J is TRBJ2-7; TRBD1 is a possible D gene (5 bases). CDR1 and CDR2 (germline): MNHEY, SMNVEV (reference sequence). There are 13 residues in the CDR3. Here the CDR3 DNA reads TGTGCCAGGAGTTGGGGCCCGGGCTACGAGCAGTACTTC. It yields the protein CARSWGPGYEQYF.

The chain carries TRBV10-3 and TRBJ2-3, with 12 bases matching TRBD1. Germline trimming cut 4 bases from V and 5 bases from J; bases unmatched to any gene: 10. Germline assignment: CDR1 ENHRY and CDR2 SYGVKD. This CDR3 region has 17 residues. The CDR3 sequence: CAISGRAGTGGEDTQYF. The CDR3 DNA sequence: TGTGCCATCAGTGGAAGGGCGGGGACAGGGGGCGAAGATACGCAGTATTTT.

The chain recombines TRBV5-6 with TRBJ2-7; D is unclear. Germline assignment: CDR1 SGHDT and CDR2 YYEEEE. The CDR3 covers 15 residues. With 1 base removed from V and 2 bases from J, the gap between germline ends came to 13 bases. DNA for the CDR3: TGTGCCAGCAGCTTGCTAGGACGGACGGCCTACGAGCAGTACTTC. It yields the protein CASSLLGRTAYEQYF. The variable domain in full, completed from reference TRBV5-6 and TRBJ2-7, reads DAGVTQSPTHLIKTRGQQVTLRCSPKSGHDTVSWYQQALGQGPQFIFQYYEEEERQRGNFPDRFSGHQFPNYSSELNVNALLLGDSALYLCASSLLGRTAYEQYFGPGTRLTVT.

This clonotype was detected many times. The chain has TRBV7-8 and TRBJ1-1, with a weak D call TRBD1 (5 bases). Germline-derived CDR1 and CDR2 are SGHVS and FQNEAQ. The CDR3 loop spans 11 amino acids. Trimming stripped 8 bases from V and 5 bases from J, with 9 bases between. This CDR3 is CASLGATEAFF. The CDR3 bases are TGTGCCAGCCTTGGGGCTACTGAAGCTTTCTTT.

This clonotype was detected ten times or more. The chain is built from TRBV29-1 and TRBJ2-3, with a tentative D call TRBD2 (5 bases). Deletions cut 5 bases from V and 3 bases from J, with 6 bases between. Germline lookup yields CDR1 SQVTM and CDR2 ANQGSEA. The CDR3 totals 11 residues. The CDR3 nucleotides are TGCAGCGTTCCGGGGACAGATACGCAGTATTTT. As protein: CSVPGTDTQYF.

This sequence joins TRBV30 and TRBJ1-2; no firm D call. There are 13 residues in the CDR3. Trimming stripped 3 bases from V and 0 bases from J, with 8 bases between. Germline V gene data show CDR1 as GTSNPN and CDR2 as SVGIG (reference sequence). The CDR3 region is CAWSIGANYGYTF. The CDR3 nucleotides are TGTGCCTGGAGCATCGGAGCTAACTATGGCTACACCTTC. Complete variable domain (other parts from reference TRBV30 and TRBJ1-2): SQTIHQWPATLVQPVGSPLSLECTVEGTSNPNLYWYRQAAGRGLQLLFYSVGIGQISSEVPQNLSASRPQDRQFILSSKKLLLSDSGFYLCAWSIGANYGYTFGSGTRLTVV.

There are many counts of this clonotype. V usage is TRBV7-9 and J usage is TRBJ2-1, with 8 bases identical to TRBD1. V shed 4 bases and J 7 bases; nucleotides not matched to a gene: 6. CDR1 is SEHNR, CDR2 FQNEAQ, per germline (reference sequence). CDR3 length: 14 amino acids. The CDR3 sequence is CASSSAGGWNEQFF. CDR3 coding DNA: TGTGCCAGCAGCTCTGCAGGGGGCTGGAATGAGCAGTTCTTC.

Only a few counts were recorded for this clonotype. V usage is TRBV6-1 and J usage is TRBJ2-6; D tentatively reads TRBD1 or TRBD2 (6 bases each). Germline CDR1 MNHNS, CDR2 SASEGT. This CDR3 comprises 16 residues. Trimming stripped 4 bases from V and 4 bases from J, with 14 bases between. In nucleotides, the CDR3 is TGTGCCAGCAGTGTTTCAGGGGCGGGAGGGGCCAACGTCCTGACTTTC. This sequence encodes CASSVSGAGGANVLTF.

The chain recombines TRBV7-8 with TRBJ1-6; 7 nucleotides line up with TRBD1. The CDR3 covers 15 residues. Trimming took 1 base from V and 8 from J; bases not matched to a gene: 5. CDR1 SGHVS and CDR2 FQNEAQ come from the germline V gene. The CDR3 DNA sequence: TGTGCCAGCAGCTTAGACAGGGACAGTTATTCACCCCTCCACTTT. Encoded protein: CASSLDRDSYSPLHF.

In its sample, this clonotype was seen many times. The V call is TRBV7-3, the J call TRBJ2-5; D tentatively fits TRBD1 or TRBD2 (5 bases each). There are 16 residues in the CDR3. CDR1 and CDR2 (germline): SGHTA, FQGTGA. Trimming shortened V by 0 bases and J by 4 bases, and 15 bases separated the two germline ends. The CDR3 loop reads CASSLTGQGEGETQYF. The CDR3 bases are TGTGCCAGCAGCTTAACTGGGCAGGGAGAAGGAGAGACCCAGTACTTC.

This clonotype was observed many times. The V and J genes are TRBV5-1 and TRBJ1-1; D is uncertain. CDR1 is SGHRS, CDR2 YFSETQ, per germline. The V end was cut by 0 bases, the J end by 1 base, with 10 bases between. This CDR3 is 15 amino acids long. In DNA, the CDR3 is TGCGCCAGCAGCTTGGCCGTGTGGGGGAACACTGAAGCTTTCTTT. Protein product: CASSLAVWGNTEAFF.